This T cell receptor beta chain was captured in a study of OX40 agonist ivuxolimab in advanced cancers. Findings and caveats of the study: Low levels of normalized T-cell clonal expansion also appeared in some nonresponders. Dose levels from 0.1 to 3.0 mg/kg saw CD4+ and CD8+ blood T cells expand clonally by week 6. Those patients achieving a partial response at 0.1-3.0 mg/kg showed among the lowest clonal expansion.

Method: immunoSEQ multiplex PCR; TCRdb's copy keeps in-frame clones and lacks some. The sample consists of 10,000 to 15,000 clones, more than 65% of them appearing once. With 8 bases removed from V and 2 bases from J, the gap between germline ends came to 13 bases. Germline loops: CDR1 LNHDA, CDR2 SQIVND (reference sequence). The CDR3 runs to 14 residues. Note on this clone: Antigen specificity is unknown.

The TCR originated in an adult with an advanced solid tumor such as melanoma, head and neck, liver or kidney cancer. The chain is built from TRBV19 and TRBJ2-1, with no clear D. The material was CD4+ or CD8+ T cells sorted from blood, obtained in a trial of the OX40 agonist ivuxolimab. The CDR3 DNA reads TGTGCCAGTGTGATGCGCGGAGCCTACAATGAGCAGTTCTTC. Amino acids: CASVMRGAYNEQFF.